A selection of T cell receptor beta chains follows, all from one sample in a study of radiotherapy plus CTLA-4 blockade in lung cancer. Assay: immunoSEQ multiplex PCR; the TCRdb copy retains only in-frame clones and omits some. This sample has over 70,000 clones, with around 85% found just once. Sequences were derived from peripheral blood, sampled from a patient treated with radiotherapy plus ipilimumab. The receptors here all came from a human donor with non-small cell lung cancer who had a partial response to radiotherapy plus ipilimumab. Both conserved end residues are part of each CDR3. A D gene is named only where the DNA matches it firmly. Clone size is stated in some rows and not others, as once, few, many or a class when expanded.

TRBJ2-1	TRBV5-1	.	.	TGCGCCAGCAGCTCGGACAATGAGCAGTTCTTC	CASSSDNEQFF
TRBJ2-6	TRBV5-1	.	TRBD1	TGCGCCAGCAGCGCAGGGACAGTCAAGGGGGCCAACGTCCTGACTTTC	CASSAGTVKGANVLTF
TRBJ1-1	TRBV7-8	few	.	TGTGCCAGCAGCCCCGCGGGGGGGCGGGCTGAAGCTTTCTTT	CASSPAGGRAEAFF
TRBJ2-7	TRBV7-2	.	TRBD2	TGTGCCAGCAGCTCTTGGACTAGCTCCTACGAGCAGTACTTC	CASSSWTSSYEQYF
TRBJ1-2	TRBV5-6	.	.	TGTGCCAGCAACCCGCGGACTGACCGTGGCTACACCTTC	CASNPRTDRGYTF
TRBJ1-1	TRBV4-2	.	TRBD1	TGTGCCAGCAGCCAAGACCCGGGACAGCGGAACACTGAAGCTTTCTTT	CASSQDPGQRNTEAFF
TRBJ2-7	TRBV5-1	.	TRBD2	TGCGCCAGCAGCTTGAGGGACTATCACCACGAGCAGTACTTC	CASSLRDYHHEQYF
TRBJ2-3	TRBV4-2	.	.	TGTGCCAGCAGCCAAGAATCCCCCTCAGATACGCAGTATTTT	CASSQESPSDTQYF
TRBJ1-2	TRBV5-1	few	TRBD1	TGCGCCAGCAGCTTGGCCGGGACAGGGGGCGAGGGCTACACCTTC	CASSLAGTGGEGYTF
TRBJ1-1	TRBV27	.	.	TGTGCCAGCGGGTGGGCGAACACTGAAGCTTTCTTT	CASGWANTEAFF
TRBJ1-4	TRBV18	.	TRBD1	TGTGCCAGCTCCCCGCAGACAGGGGAAAAGGAAAAACTGTTTTTT	CASSPQTGEKEKLFF
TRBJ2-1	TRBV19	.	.	TGTGCCAGCTCGTTGGTAGCAGCGCACAATGAGCAGTTCTTC	CASSLVAAHNEQFF
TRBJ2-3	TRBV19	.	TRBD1	TGTGCCAGTAGTGGAATCAGGGGGCGGAGGGAGGATACGCAGTATTTT	CASSGIRGRREDTQYF
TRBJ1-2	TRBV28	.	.	TGTGCCAGCAGTCTCCTCGGGGGGCAAAACTATGGCTACACCTTC	CASSLLGGQNYGYTF
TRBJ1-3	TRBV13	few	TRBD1	TGTGCCAGCAGCTTACCCGGGACAGGGAGCTCTGGAAACACCATATATTTT	CASSLPGTGSSGNTIYF
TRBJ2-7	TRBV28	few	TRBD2	TGTGCCAGCAGGGGGACCCTCGGACTAGCGGGAAACGAGCAGTACTTC	CASRGTLGLAGNEQYF
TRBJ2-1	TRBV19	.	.	TGTGCCAGTACTTCTGACGCGGGAATCTACTCCTACAATGAGCAGTTCTTC	CASTSDAGIYSYNEQFF
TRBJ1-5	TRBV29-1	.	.	TGCAGCGTGAGCGGGGGGGCCAATCAGCCCCAGCATTTT	CSVSGGANQPQHF
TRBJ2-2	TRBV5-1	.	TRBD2	TGCGCCAGCAGCTTGGTAGCGGGAAAGACCGGGGAGCTGTTTTTT	CASSLVAGKTGELFF
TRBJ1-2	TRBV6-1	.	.	TGTGCCAGCAGTGAAGCGGGGCCTTATGGCTACACCTTC	CASSEAGPYGYTF
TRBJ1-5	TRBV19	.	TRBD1	TGTGCCAGTAGGACCGGACAGGGGGCGTTATGGCCCCAGCATTTT	CASRTGQGALWPQHF
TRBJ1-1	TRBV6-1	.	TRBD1	TGTGCCAGCAAAAAGGGACAGGGCACCACTGAAGCTTTCTTT	CASKKGQGTTEAFF
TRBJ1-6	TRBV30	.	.	TGTGCCTGGAGTGTACAAGGGGGTTCCTATAATTCACCCCTCCACTTT	CAWSVQGGSYNSPLHF
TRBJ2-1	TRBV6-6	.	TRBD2	TGTGCCAGCAGTCTCGGGACTACCAATGAGCAGTTCTTC	CASSLGTTNEQFF
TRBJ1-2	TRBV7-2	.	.	TGTGCCAGCAGCTTCGCGGGTTACTATGGCTACACCTTC	CASSFAGYYGYTF
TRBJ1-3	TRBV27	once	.	TGTGCCTCCAGCCGGGAGGCTGGAAACACCATATATTTT	CASSREAGNTIYF
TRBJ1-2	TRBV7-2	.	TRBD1	TGTGCCAGCAGCCGCCCGGGGACAGGCGCTAACTATGGCTACACCTTC	CASSRPGTGANYGYTF
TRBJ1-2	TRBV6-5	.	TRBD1	TGTGCCAGCCATAACAGGGGGTATGGCTACACCTTC	CASHNRGYGYTF
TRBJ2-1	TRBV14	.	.	TGTGCCAGCAGCCAAGAGGGCGTATACAATGAGCAGTTCTTC	CASSQEGVYNEQFF
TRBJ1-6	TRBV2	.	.	TGTGCCAGCAGACAGGAGAATTCACCCCTCCACTTT	CASRQENSPLHF
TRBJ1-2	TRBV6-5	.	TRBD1	TGTGCCAGCAGGCGGGACAGTAAAAGCTATGGCTACACCTTC	CASRRDSKSYGYTF
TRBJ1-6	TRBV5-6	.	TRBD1	TGTGCCAGCAGCTTCCGGACAGGGAATTCACCCCTCCACTTT	CASSFRTGNSPLHF
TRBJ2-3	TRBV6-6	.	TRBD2	TGTGCCAGCAGTTCCTACGGGGTAGCGGGAGTTGTCGCGTATTTT	CASSSYGVAGVVAYF